The 28 T cell receptor beta chains below all came from one sample that was sequenced in a study of cytomegalovirus exposure and HLA in healthy donors. Here immunoSEQ multiplex PCR was the method, and the copy in TCRdb shows in-frame clones only, minus some. The sample carries 220,000 or so clones, 83% recorded once. Sequences were obtained from PBMCs. The receptors derive from a woman between 18 and 29 years old in good health and CMV-seronegative.

The chain joins TRBV5-4 to TRBJ2-3; TRBD2 aligns across 8 bases. In germline, CDR1 is SGHNT, CDR2 YYREEE (reference sequence). The CDR3 loop spans 16 amino acids. V shed 5 bases and J 1 base; nucleotides not matched to a gene: 9. The CDR3 DNA is TGTGCCAGCAGGGACGGGGGGGCCGGAGGCACAGATACGCAGTATTTT. Protein: CASRDGGAGGTDTQYF.

The chain uses TRBV5-1 and TRBJ2-7, with TRBD2 as a possible D gene (5 bases). CDR1 is SGHRS and CDR2 is YFSETQ in the germline V gene. CDR3 length: 11 residues. V was clipped by 4 bases and J by 7 bases, with 9 bases between them. The CDR3: CASSEGREQYF. The CDR3 DNA sequence: TGCGCCAGCAGCGAGGGCAGGGAGCAGTACTTC.

The chain combines TRBV30 with TRBJ2-5, with D perhaps given as TRBD1 or TRBD2 (5 bases each). There are 13 residues in the CDR3. CDR1 and CDR2 from the germline V gene are GTSNPN and SVGIG (reference sequence). The V and J ends lost 4 bases and 4 bases respectively, with 13 bases between them. CDR3 protein: CAWTLRGLETQYF. The CDR3 region has the DNA TGTGCCTGGACCCTTCGGGGCCTAGAGACCCAGTACTTC.

V is TRBV2 and J is TRBJ1-1; D remains unclear. V was pared by 6 bases and J by 1 base, with 9 bases between. The CDR3 is 13 amino acids. Germline CDR1 reads SNHLY; CDR2 reads FYNNEI. CDR3 sequence: CASRSHTNTEAFF. The CDR3 coding sequence is TGTGCCAGCAGGAGCCACACGAACACTGAAGCTTTCTTT.

Details on this clone: In the same sample, other DNA sequences code for this CDR3. V is TRBV30 and J is TRBJ2-7; 9 bases agree with TRBD1. The CDR3 runs 15 residues. The germline V gene encodes CDR1 GTSNPN and CDR2 SVGIG (reference sequence). The J segment lost 2 bases and the V segment lost 3 bases, leaving 8 bases of the junction unmatched. CDR3 DNA: TGTGCCTGGAGACTCAACCGGGACAGGGCCTACGAGCAGTACTTC. Its protein product is CAWRLNRDRAYEQYF. Drawing the rest from reference TRBV30 and TRBJ2-7, the complete variable domain is SQTIHQWPATLVQPVGSPLSLECTVEGTSNPNLYWYRQAAGRGLQLLFYSVGIGQISSEVPQNLSASRPQDRQFILSSKKLLLSDSGFYLCAWRLNRDRAYEQYFGPGTRLTVT.

The V and J genes are TRBV11-2 and TRBJ1-1; unclear D gene. CDR1 SGHAT and CDR2 FQNNGV come from the germline V gene. CDR3 size: 17 residues. Trimming pared 2 bases from V and 1 base from J, leaving 17 bases between. For the CDR3, the DNA is TGTGCCAGCAGCTTACCTAGAGGGAGAGGCCCGAACACTGAAGCTTTCTTT. Translating it yields CASSLPRGRGPNTEAFF.

This clone turned up a few times. The V call is TRBV20-1, the J call TRBJ2-5, with D unclear. Per the germline V gene, CDR1 is DFQATT and CDR2 is SNEGSKA (reference sequence). The V end was cut by 4 bases, the J end by 0 bases, with 3 bases between. The CDR3 loop spans 11 amino acids. The CDR3 nucleotides are TGCAGTGCTACCCACCAAGAGACCCAGTACTTC. It translates to CSATHQETQYF.

The rearrangement uses TRBV6-1 and TRBJ1-2; 10 bases fit TRBD1. CDR1 is MNHNS and CDR2 is SASEGT in the germline V gene. The CDR3 has 15 residues. Trimming at V came to 2 bases and at J to 4 bases, leaving 4 bases not matched to a gene. The CDR3 sequence is CASSEMGQGFYGYTF. The DNA of the CDR3 is TGTGCCAGCAGTGAAATGGGACAGGGGTTCTATGGCTACACCTTC.

The V and J genes are TRBV27 and TRBJ2-1; unclear D gene. The CDR3 is 16 amino acids. V was clipped by 3 bases and J by 3 bases, with 15 bases between them. Germline CDR1 MNHEY, CDR2 SMNVEV (reference sequence). The CDR3 here is CASSFDTASFYNEQFF. The CDR3 region has the DNA TGTGCCAGCAGTTTTGACACCGCCTCCTTCTACAATGAGCAGTTCTTC.

The J gene is TRBJ2-7, the V gene TRBV7-9, with TRBD1 identical over 9 bases. Germline V gene sequence: CDR1 SEHNR, CDR2 FQNEAQ (reference sequence). The CDR3 has 12 residues. Germline trimming cut 5 bases from V and 6 bases from J; bases unmatched to any gene: 2. CDR3 in DNA: TGTGCCAGCAGCCGGACAGGGGTCGAGCAGTACTTC. It encodes CASSRTGVEQYF.

This chain joins TRBV18 and TRBJ1-5; D is uncertain. Trimming shortened V by 3 bases and J by 0 bases, and 9 bases separated the two germline ends. CDR1 is KGHSH and CDR2 is LQKENI in the germline V gene. This CDR3 is built from 15 residues. The CDR3 DNA is TGTGCCAGCTCACCGGATAGCACTAGCAATCAGCCCCAGCATTTT. Its protein is CASSPDSTSNQPQHF.

The genes are TRBV2 and TRBJ2-2; 8 bases line up with TRBD1. Unmatched junction bases numbered 8, after V lost 6 bases and J lost 5 bases. Germline lookup yields CDR1 SNHLY and CDR2 FYNNEI. This CDR3 is built from 15 residues. This chain's CDR3 is CASRVRTGSTGELFF. In DNA, the CDR3 is TGTGCCAGCAGGGTCCGGACAGGGAGTACCGGGGAGCTGTTTTTT.

In its sample, this clone was seen once. The gene calls are TRBV19 and TRBJ1-1; D ambiguous. CDR1 is LNHDA and CDR2 is SQIVND in the germline V gene (reference sequence). Between the trimmed V and J ends, which lost 7 bases and 0 bases, there was a span of 3 bases. The CDR3 length is 11 residues. This CDR3 reads CASKVNTEAFF. As DNA, the CDR3 is TGTGCCAGTAAAGTGAACACTGAAGCTTTCTTT.

The chain links TRBV29-1 to TRBJ2-1, with 10 bases lining up with TRBD1. V shed 7 bases, J shed 9 bases, and the junction held 6 bases outside the gene matches. In germline, CDR1 is SQVTM, CDR2 ANQGSEA. There are 12 residues in the CDR3. CDR3 loop: CSARTGGGEQFF. CDR3 DNA: TGCAGCGCACGGACAGGGGGAGGTGAGCAGTTCTTC.

This chain joins TRBV6-1 and TRBJ2-2; D remains ambiguous. V was shortened by 1 base and J by 5 bases, with 5 bases between the two germline ends. The CDR3 extends over 13 amino acids. Germline V CDR1 and CDR2: MNHNS, SASEGT. The CDR3 loop is CASSEGRTGELFF. As DNA, the CDR3 is TGTGCCAGCAGTGAAGGAAGGACCGGGGAGCTGTTTTTT.

The rearrangement uses TRBV18 and TRBJ1-2; perhaps TRBD1 as D (5 bases). This CDR3 has 14 amino acids. CDR1 and CDR2 (germline): KGHSH, LQKENI. Trimming removed 5 bases from V and 3 bases from J, with 13 bases in between. CDR3 sequence (DNA): TGTGCCAGCTCAGGACCAGGGAAGTACTATGGCTACACCTTC. Amino acid sequence: CASSGPGKYYGYTF.

The chain links TRBV7-8 to TRBJ1-4; D not resolved. Germline CDR1 reads SGHVS; CDR2 reads FQNEAQ. The length of the CDR3 is 13 residues. The V end was cut by 3 bases, the J end by 7 bases, with 9 bases between. CDR3 protein: CASSFVRGEKLFF. The CDR3 bases are TGTGCCAGCAGCTTTGTACGGGGTGAAAAACTGTTTTTT. The entire variable domain, with the rest obtained from reference TRBV7-8 and TRBJ1-4, is as follows: GAGVSQSPRYKVAKRGQDVALRCDPISGHVSLFWYQQALGQGPEFLTYFQNEAQLDKSGLPSDRFFAERPEGSVSTLKIQRTQQEDSAVYLCASSFVRGEKLFFGSGTQLSVL.

The genes are TRBV9 and TRBJ1-1; TRBD1 might be the D (5 bases). Trimming removed 3 bases at V and 1 base at J, with 13 bases between. This CDR3 contains 15 residues. Germline V gene lookup returns CDR1 SGDLS and CDR2 YYNGEE. The CDR3 DNA is TGTGCCAGCAGCGCAACGGGACTTCCGAACACTGAAGCTTTCTTT. Its protein product is CASSATGLPNTEAFF.

The rearrangement links TRBV5-6 to TRBJ2-1, with D perhaps being TRBD1 or TRBD2 (6 bases each). With 0 bases removed from V and 4 bases from J, the gap between germline ends came to 14 bases. This CDR3 is 16 amino acids long. Germline values: CDR1 SGHDT, CDR2 YYEEEE. The CDR3 DNA reads as TGTGCCAGCAGCTTGGGGGGGGCCGGTTGGTACAATGAGCAGTTCTTC. It encodes CASSLGGAGWYNEQFF.

The rearrangement uses TRBV7-6 and TRBJ2-3, with D possibly TRBD1 on 6 matching bases. There are 15 residues in the CDR3. Germline V lookup: CDR1 SGHVS, CDR2 FNYEAQ. Between the trimmed V and J ends, which lost 1 base and 4 bases, there was a span of 12 bases. CDR3 sequence reads: CASSLGGGSADTQYF. The CDR3 DNA sequence: TGTGCCAGCAGCTTAGGTGGGGGCAGCGCAGATACGCAGTATTTT.

The chain employs TRBV2 and TRBJ1-4, with D possibly matching TRBD1 (6 bases). Looked up from germline, CDR1 is SNHLY and CDR2 is FYNNEI. Trimming stripped 6 bases from V and 4 bases from J, with 18 bases between. The CDR3 is 16 amino acids. CDR3 sequence: CASSGFGQTYNEKLFF. The DNA for the CDR3 is TGTGCCAGCAGCGGCTTTGGACAGACCTATAATGAAAAACTGTTTTTT.

The chain links TRBV7-3 to TRBJ2-1; TRBD2 matches 8 bases. This CDR3 is built from 15 residues. Unmatched junction bases numbered 13, after V lost 5 bases and J lost 10 bases. Germline CDR1 reads SGHTA; CDR2 reads FQGTGA. This CDR3 reads CASSAASSGGREQFF. CDR3 DNA sequence: TGTGCCAGCAGCGCCGCCTCGAGCGGGGGTAGGGAGCAGTTCTTC.

The chain recombines TRBV9 with TRBJ2-5; a weak D match, TRBD2 (5 bases). V was shortened by 0 bases and J by 4 bases, with 13 bases between the two germline ends. Germline loops: CDR1 SGDLS, CDR2 YYNGEE. CDR3 length: 15 residues. The CDR3 region has the DNA TGTGCCAGCAGCGTAGGTAGCGAGGTAGCAGAGACCCAGTACTTC. As protein: CASSVGSEVAETQYF.

This chain joins TRBV4-1 and TRBJ1-1; TRBD1 might be the D (6 bases). The CDR3 totals 16 residues. Germline V gene lookup returns CDR1 MGHRA and CDR2 YSYEKL. The V gene lost 2 bases and the J gene lost 1 base, with 14 bases spanning the gap. The CDR3 sequence: CASSQTGTTRNTEAFF. DNA of the CDR3: TGCGCCAGCAGCCAAACCGGGACAACTAGGAACACTGAAGCTTTCTTT.

The chain couples TRBV9 to TRBJ2-3; the match to TRBD2 covers 12 bases. CDR1 is SGDLS, CDR2 YYNGEE, per germline. This CDR3 has 14 amino acids. V lost 3 bases, J lost 6 bases, and 2 bases stayed unmatched. The CDR3 spells CASSGTSGVDTQYF. The CDR3 nucleotides are TGTGCCAGCAGCGGGACTAGCGGGGTCGATACGCAGTATTTT. Filled out from reference TRBV9 and TRBJ2-3, the complete variable domain reads DSGVTQTPKHLITATGQRVTLRCSPRSGDLSVYWYQQSLDQGLQFLIQYYNGEERAKGNILERFSAQQFPDLHSELNLSSLELGDSALYFCASSGTSGVDTQYFGPGTRLTVL.

This chain links TRBV25-1 with TRBJ1-4; 11 bases are a match to TRBD1. CDR3 length: 18 amino acids. J lost 0 bases, V lost 3 bases, and 6 bases had no gene match. Germline V gives CDR1 MGHDK, CDR2 SYGVNS. The CDR3 here is CASSDPGQGGATNEKLFF. CDR3 coding DNA: TGTGCCAGCAGTGACCCGGGACAGGGGGGTGCAACTAATGAAAAACTGTTTTTT.

The gene calls are TRBV10-3 and TRBJ1-2; a possible D gene is TRBD1 (6 bases). Germline loops: CDR1 ENHRY, CDR2 SYGVKD. This CDR3 comprises 11 residues. Trimming left V 8 bases short and J 5 bases short, with 9 bases between. CDR3 in DNA: TGTGCCATCGAAACAGGGTATGGCTACACCTTC. It is translated as CAIETGYGYTF.

The chain's CDR3 is CASSLQDGANVLTF. The CDR3 DNA is TGTGCCAGCAGTTTGCAGGACGGGGCCAACGTCCTGACTTTC. The chain employs TRBV28 and TRBJ2-6; no clear D. The germline V gene has CDR1 MDHEN and CDR2 SYDVKM. The CDR3 is 14 residues long. V shed 3 bases and J shed 4 bases, with 7 bases lying between them. Looking up the rest from reference TRBV28 and TRBJ2-6 gives the full variable domain: DVKVTQSSRYLVKRTGEKVFLECVQDMDHENMFWYRQDPGLGLRLIYFSYDVKMKEKGDIPEGYSVSREKKERFSLILESASTNQTSMYLCASSLQDGANVLTFGAGSRLTVL.